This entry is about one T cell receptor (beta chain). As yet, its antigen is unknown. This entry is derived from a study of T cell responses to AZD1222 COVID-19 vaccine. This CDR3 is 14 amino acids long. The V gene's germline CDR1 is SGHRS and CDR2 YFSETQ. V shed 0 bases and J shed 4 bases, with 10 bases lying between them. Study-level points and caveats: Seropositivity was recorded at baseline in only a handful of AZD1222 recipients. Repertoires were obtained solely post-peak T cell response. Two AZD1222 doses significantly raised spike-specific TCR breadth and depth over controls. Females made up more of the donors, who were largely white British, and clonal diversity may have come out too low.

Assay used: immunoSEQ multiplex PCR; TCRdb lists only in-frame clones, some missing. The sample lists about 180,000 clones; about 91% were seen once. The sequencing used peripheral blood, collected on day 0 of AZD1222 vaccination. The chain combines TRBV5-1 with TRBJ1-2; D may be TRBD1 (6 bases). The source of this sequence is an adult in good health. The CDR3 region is CASSLDWTAYGYTF. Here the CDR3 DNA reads TGCGCCAGCAGCTTGGACTGGACAGCCTATGGCTACACCTTC.